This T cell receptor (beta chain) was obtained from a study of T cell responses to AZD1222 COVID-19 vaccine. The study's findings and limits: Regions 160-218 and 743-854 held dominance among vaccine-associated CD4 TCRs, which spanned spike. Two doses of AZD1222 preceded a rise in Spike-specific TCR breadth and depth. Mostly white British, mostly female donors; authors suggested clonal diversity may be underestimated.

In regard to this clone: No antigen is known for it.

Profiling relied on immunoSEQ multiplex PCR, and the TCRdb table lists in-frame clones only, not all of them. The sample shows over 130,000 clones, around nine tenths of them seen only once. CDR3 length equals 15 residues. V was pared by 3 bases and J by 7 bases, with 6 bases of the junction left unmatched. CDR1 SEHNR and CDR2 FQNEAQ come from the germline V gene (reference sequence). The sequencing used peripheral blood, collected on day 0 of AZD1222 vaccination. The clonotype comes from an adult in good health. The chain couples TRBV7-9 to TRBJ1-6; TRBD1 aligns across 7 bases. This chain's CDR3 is CASSLTGTSNSPLHF. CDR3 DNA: TGTGCCAGCAGCTTGACAGGGACTTCCAATTCACCCCTCCACTTT.